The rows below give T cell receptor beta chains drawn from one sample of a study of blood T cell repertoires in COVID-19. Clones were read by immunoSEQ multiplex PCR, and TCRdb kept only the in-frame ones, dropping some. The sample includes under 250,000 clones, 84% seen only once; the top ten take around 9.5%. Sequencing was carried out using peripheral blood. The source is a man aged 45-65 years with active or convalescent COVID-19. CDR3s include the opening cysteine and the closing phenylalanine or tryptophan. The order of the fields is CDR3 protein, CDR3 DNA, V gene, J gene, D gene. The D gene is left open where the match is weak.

CDR3aa: CASSQELAGGTTSTDTQYF
CDR3nt: TGTGCCAGCAGCCAAGAACTAGCGGGAGGCACTACTAGCACAGATACGCAGTATTTT
v_gene: TRBV3-1/TRBV3-2
j_gene: TRBJ2-3
d_gene: TRBD2

CDR3aa: CASSPLAGGPHEQFF
CDR3nt: TGCGCCAGCAGCCCGTTAGCGGGGGGGCCTCATGAGCAGTTCTTC
v_gene: TRBV4-3
j_gene: TRBJ2-1
d_gene: TRBD2

CDR3aa: CASSQKQGSRSDTQYF
CDR3nt: TGTGCCAGCAGCCAGAAACAGGGTTCAAGGTCAGATACGCAGTATTTT
v_gene: TRBV3-1/TRBV3-2
j_gene: TRBJ2-3
d_gene: .

CDR3aa: CASSQESIYEQYF
CDR3nt: TGTGCCAGCAGCCAAGAGTCCATCTACGAGCAGTACTTC
v_gene: TRBV3-1/TRBV3-2
j_gene: TRBJ2-7
d_gene: .

CDR3aa: CASSPWDSNTGELFF
CDR3nt: TGTGCCAGCAGCCCCTGGGACAGCAACACCGGGGAGCTGTTTTTT
v_gene: TRBV7-9
j_gene: TRBJ2-2
d_gene: TRBD1

CDR3aa: CASSLIQGSEAFF
CDR3nt: TGCGCCAGCAGCTTGATACAGGGGAGTGAAGCTTTCTTT
v_gene: TRBV5-1
j_gene: TRBJ1-1
d_gene: TRBD1

CDR3aa: CASRDRDRQLNQPQHF
CDR3nt: TGTGCCAGCAGGGACCGGGACAGGCAACTCAATCAGCCCCAGCATTTT
v_gene: TRBV6-4
j_gene: TRBJ1-5
d_gene: TRBD1

CDR3aa: CASSWGGPGNTGELFF
CDR3nt: TGTGCCAGCAGTTGGGGGGGGCCCGGGAACACCGGGGAGCTGTTTTTT
v_gene: TRBV6-2/TRBV6-3
j_gene: TRBJ2-2
d_gene: .

CDR3aa: CASSPTGLWEKLFF
CDR3nt: TGTGCCAGCTCACCGACAGGGTTGTGGGAAAAACTGTTTTTT
v_gene: TRBV18
j_gene: TRBJ1-4
d_gene: TRBD1

CDR3aa: CASSQERQGVGNNSPLHF
CDR3nt: TGCGCCAGCAGCCAAGAGAGGCAGGGGGTAGGAAATAATTCACCCCTCCACTTT
v_gene: TRBV4-3
j_gene: TRBJ1-6
d_gene: TRBD1

CDR3aa: CASSLRQAVASEAFF
CDR3nt: TGTGCCAGCAGTCTAAGACAGGCTGTCGCGTCTGAAGCTTTCTTT
v_gene: TRBV27
j_gene: TRBJ1-1
d_gene: .

CDR3aa: CASSPHPTGMPEAFF
CDR3nt: TGTGCCAGCAGTCCTCATCCGACAGGGATGCCTGAAGCTTTCTTT
v_gene: TRBV25-1
j_gene: TRBJ1-1
d_gene: TRBD1

CDR3aa: CASSLRPYYGYTF
CDR3nt: TGTGCCAGCAGTCTGCGCCCCTACTATGGCTACACCTTC
v_gene: TRBV6-2/TRBV6-3
j_gene: TRBJ1-2
d_gene: .

CDR3aa: CASRDPTINTEAFF
CDR3nt: TGCGCCAGCAGGGATCCGACAATTAACACTGAAGCTTTCTTT
v_gene: TRBV4-1
j_gene: TRBJ1-1
d_gene: .

CDR3aa: CASSENLWTGGPETQYF
CDR3nt: TGTGCCAGCAGTGAAAACCTCTGGACGGGGGGCCCGGAGACCCAGTACTTC
v_gene: TRBV2
j_gene: TRBJ2-5
d_gene: .

CDR3aa: CASSEGSSPLHF
CDR3nt: TGTGCCAGCAGTGAAGGGAGTTCACCCCTCCACTTT
v_gene: TRBV25-1
j_gene: TRBJ1-6
d_gene: .

CDR3aa: CATRIGTGELFF
CDR3nt: TGTGCCACCCGCATCGGGACCGGGGAGCTGTTTTTT
v_gene: TRBV28
j_gene: TRBJ2-2
d_gene: .